This passage covers 6 T cell receptor beta chains from one sample sequenced in a study of CD8+CD57+ T cells in acquired aplastic anemia. All sequencing subjects had displayed CD8+CD57+ cell expansion on flow cytometry. TCR beta VDJ and CDR3 were profiled, and genomic DNA was the template. MiXCR, applied by TCRdb to the reads, yields one record per CDR3 protein. The sample records around 79,000 distinct CDR3 sequences, around 70% being singletons. Sequenced input: sorted CD4+, CD8+, or CD8+CD57+ T cells (not recorded which) from PBMCs. These receptors were collected from a human donor with aplastic anemia.

The chain is built from TRBV2 and TRBJ2-7, with 8 positions matching TRBD2. V was clipped by 7 bases and J by 0 bases; unmatched bases: 5. Germline lookup yields CDR1 SNHLY and CDR2 FYNNEI. This CDR3 is 14 amino acids long. CDR3 nucleotide sequence: TGTGCCAGCACTGGCGCGGGGGGCTCCTACGAGCAGTACTTC. Translating gives CASTGAGGSYEQYF.

This sequence joins TRBV12-3 or TRBV12-4 and TRBJ1-2; D may be TRBD1 (5 bases). V lost 3 bases and J lost 7, with 12 bases in between. There are 13 residues in the CDR3. Here the CDR3 reads CASSLAGPSGYTF. DNA for the CDR3: TGTGCCAGCAGTTTGGCGGGACCTAGTGGCTACACCTTC.

A few counts support this clonotype. The V gene is TRBV11-1, the J gene TRBJ1-5; D unclear. Trimming cost V 5 bases and J 4 bases, with 15 bases left between them. The CDR3 contains 15 residues. Germline values: CDR1 SGHAT, CDR2 FQDESV (reference sequence). The CDR3 region has the DNA TGTGCCAGCAGCAACGGAAAGGGAGGGAATCAGCCCCAGCATTTT. Residues: CASSNGKGGNQPQHF.

This clonotype was detected only a few times. CDR3 region: CASSGWTGELFF. CDR3 nucleotide sequence: TGTGCCAGCAGCGGATGGACCGGGGAGCTGTTTTTT. V usage is TRBV9 and J usage is TRBJ2-2, with D unresolved. The CDR3 totals 12 residues. V lost 3 bases and J lost 5, with 5 bases in between. The germline CDR1 and CDR2 sequences are SGDLS and YYNGEE. The entire variable domain, with the rest obtained from reference TRBV9 and TRBJ2-2, is as follows: DSGVTQTPKHLITATGQRVTLRCSPRSGDLSVYWYQQSLDQGLQFLIQYYNGEERAKGNILERFSAQQFPDLHSELNLSSLELGDSALYFCASSGWTGELFFGEGSRLTVL.

The rearrangement uses TRBV7-2 and TRBJ2-7; no firm D call. Germline V CDR1 and CDR2: SGHTA, FQGNSA. V shed 3 bases and J shed 4 bases, with 10 bases lying between them. The CDR3 is made up of 13 amino acids. CDR3 sequence reads: CASSLNRKYEQYF. The DNA for the CDR3 is TGTGCCAGCAGCTTGAACCGAAAATACGAGCAGTACTTC.

This clonotype has more than one count but fewer than ten. The V gene is TRBV5-1, the J gene TRBJ2-2; D not certain. Germline loops: CDR1 SGHRS, CDR2 YFSETQ. The V end lost 2 bases, the J end lost 2 bases, and 7 bases lay between the germline ends. The CDR3 covers 14 residues. The CDR3 DNA reads as TGCGCCAGCAGCTTTGAGAAAAACACCGGGGAGCTGTTTTTT. This gives the protein CASSFEKNTGELFF.